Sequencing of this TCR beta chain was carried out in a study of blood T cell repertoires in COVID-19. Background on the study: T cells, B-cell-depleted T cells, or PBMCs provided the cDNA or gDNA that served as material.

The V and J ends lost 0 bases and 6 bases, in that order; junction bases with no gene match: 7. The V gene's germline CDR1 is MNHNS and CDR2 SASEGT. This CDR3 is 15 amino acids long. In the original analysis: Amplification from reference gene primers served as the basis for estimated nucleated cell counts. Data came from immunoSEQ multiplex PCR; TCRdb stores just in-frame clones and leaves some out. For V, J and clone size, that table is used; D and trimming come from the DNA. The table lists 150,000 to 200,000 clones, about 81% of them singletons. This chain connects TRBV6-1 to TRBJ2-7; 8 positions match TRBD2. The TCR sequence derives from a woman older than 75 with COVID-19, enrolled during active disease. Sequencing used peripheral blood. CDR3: CASSEALHGRGEQYF. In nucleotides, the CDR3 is TGTGCCAGCAGTGAAGCGCTTCACGGGAGGGGCGAGCAGTACTTC.